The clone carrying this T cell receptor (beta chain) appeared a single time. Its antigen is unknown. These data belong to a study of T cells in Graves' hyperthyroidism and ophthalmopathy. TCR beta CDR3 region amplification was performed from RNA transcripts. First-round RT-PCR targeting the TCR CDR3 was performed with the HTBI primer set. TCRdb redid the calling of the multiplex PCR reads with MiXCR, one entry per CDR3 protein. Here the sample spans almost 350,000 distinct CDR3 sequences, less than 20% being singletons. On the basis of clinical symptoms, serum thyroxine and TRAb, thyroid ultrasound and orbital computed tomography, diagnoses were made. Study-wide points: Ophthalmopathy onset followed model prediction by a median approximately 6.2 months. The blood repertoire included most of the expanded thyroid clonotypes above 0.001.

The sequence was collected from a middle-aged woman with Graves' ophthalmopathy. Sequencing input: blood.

The CDR3 DNA reads TGCGCCAGCAGCCCGCCGACAGGGAATACTGAAGCTTTCTTT. Translated: CASSPPTGNTEAFF. The chain links TRBV5-1 to TRBJ1-1, with TRBD1 matching 7 bases. The germline CDR1 and CDR2 sequences are SGHRS and YFSETQ. J was trimmed by 5 bases and V by 4 bases; bases with no gene match: 8. This CDR3 region has 14 residues.